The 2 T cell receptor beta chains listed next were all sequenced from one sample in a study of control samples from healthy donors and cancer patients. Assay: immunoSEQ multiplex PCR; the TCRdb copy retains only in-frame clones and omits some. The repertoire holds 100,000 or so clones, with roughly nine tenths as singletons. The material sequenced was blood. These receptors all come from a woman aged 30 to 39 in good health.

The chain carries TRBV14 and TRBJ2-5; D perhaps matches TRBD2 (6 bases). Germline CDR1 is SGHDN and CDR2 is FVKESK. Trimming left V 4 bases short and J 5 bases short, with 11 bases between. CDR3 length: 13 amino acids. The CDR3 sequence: CASSPRRVETQYF. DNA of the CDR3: TGTGCCAGCAGCCCGCGGAGGGTCGAGACCCAGTACTTC. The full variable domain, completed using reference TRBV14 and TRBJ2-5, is EAGVTQFPSHSVIEKGQTVTLRCDPISGHDNLYWYRRVMGKEIKFLLHFVKESKQDESGMPNNRFLAERTGGTYSTLKVQPAELEDSGVYFCASSPRRVETQYFGPGTRLLVL.

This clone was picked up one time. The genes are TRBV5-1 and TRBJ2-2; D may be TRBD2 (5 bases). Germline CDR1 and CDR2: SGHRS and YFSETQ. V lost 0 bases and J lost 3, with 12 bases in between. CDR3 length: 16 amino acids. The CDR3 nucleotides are TGCGCCAGCAGCTTGGAGCCGGGAACGGACACCGGGGAGCTGTTTTTT. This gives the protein CASSLEPGTDTGELFF. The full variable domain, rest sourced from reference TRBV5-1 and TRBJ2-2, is KAGVTQTPRYLIKTRGQQVTLSCSPISGHRSVSWYQQTPGQGLQFLFEYFSETQRNKGNFPGRFSGRQFSNSRSEMNVSTLELGDSALYLCASSLEPGTDTGELFFGEGSRLTVL.